This TCR beta chain emerged from a study of T cell responses to AZD1222 COVID-19 vaccine. A note on this clone: Its antigen is not known.

Study results and limitations: Donors were largely white British and mainly female; clonal diversity was possibly underestimated.

TCRdb's copy holds only in-frame clones and misses some; the assay was immunoSEQ multiplex PCR. Among approximately 89,000 clones listed, approximately 91% were seen once. This CDR3 is 14 amino acids long. CDR1 and CDR2 from the germline V gene are MNHEY and SVGAGI. The junction had 6 bases not matched to a gene; V was cut back by 6 bases and J by 2 bases. The chain uses TRBV6-5 and TRBJ1-2; TRBD1 matches 7 bases. The sample in question was peripheral blood, obtained on day 0 of AZD1222 vaccination. The TCR was taken from an adult in good health. The DNA of the CDR3 is TGTGCCAGCAGGGAGACAGGGCACAACTATGGCTACACCTTC. It encodes CASRETGHNYGYTF.